Listed below are T cell receptor beta chains from one sample, sequenced in a study of T-cell reconstitution after alpha-beta-depleted transplantation in children. TCRdb itself ran the PCR reads through MiXCR, one entry per CDR3 protein. The sample comprises 600,000 to 700,000 distinct CDR3 sequences, around 13% of which are singletons, and 0.79% rests with the top ten. The specimen was PBMCs, collected before TCRalphabeta/CD19-depleted stem cell transplant. The receptors were gathered from a girl between 2 and 10 years old with congenital amegakaryocytic thrombocytopenia, due to receive a stem cell transplant. Each CDR3 is given with its conserved first and last residue. A D gene is named only where the DNA matches it firmly. Size tells how often a clone was seen (once, few, many) or the class of an expanded clone, and some rows leave it out.

clone_size	v_call	j_call	d_call	cdr3_nt	cdr3_aa
.	TRBV11-2	TRBJ1-4	.	TGTGCCTCTCAAAGGGGCAGGGGAGGACTTGCAACTAATGAAAAACTGTTTTTT	CASQRGRGGLATNEKLFF
many	TRBV5-1	TRBJ1-1	.	TGCGCCAGCAGCTTGGTCGAGCACTCCTTGAACACTGAAGCTTTCTTT	CASSLVEHSLNTEAFF
few	TRBV12-3/TRBV12-4	TRBJ2-1	.	TGTGCCAGCAGTTTAGTAGGGGAGCGGTACAATGAGCAGTTCTTC	CASSLVGERYNEQFF
many	TRBV12-3/TRBV12-4	TRBJ2-1	TRBD1	TGTGCCAGCAACCCGGACAGGGTGGGCAATGAGCAGTTCTTC	CASNPDRVGNEQFF
many	TRBV20-1	TRBJ1-5	.	TGCAGTGTGGGGGGTCAGCCCCAGCATTTT	CSVGGQPQHF
few	TRBV7-9	TRBJ2-3	.	TGTGCCAGCACCATGGGGGGGACAACGCAGTATTTT	CASTMGGTTQYF
many	TRBV20-1	TRBJ2-1	.	TGCAGTGCTAGAGTGCAGGACTACAATGAGCAGTTCTTC	CSARVQDYNEQFF
many	TRBV29-1	TRBJ2-3	.	TGCAGCGTTGAATCCGGACGGCCAGATACGCAGTATTTT	CSVESGRPDTQYF
many	TRBV20-1	TRBJ1-4	.	TGCAGTGCTAGTAGGGGGGTGACTAATGAAAAACTGTTTTTT	CSASRGVTNEKLFF
many	TRBV19	TRBJ2-1	.	TGTGCCAGTAGTTTCGACAGGTCCTCCTACAATGAGCAGTTCTTC	CASSFDRSSYNEQFF
many	TRBV9	TRBJ2-4	TRBD1	TGTGCCAGCAGCGGGGGACAGGGTCGGAACATTCAGTACTTC	CASSGGQGRNIQYF
.	TRBV20-1	TRBJ2-7	.	TGCAGTGCTAGACAATCCACCTACGAGCAGTACTTC	CSARQSTYEQYF
many	TRBV20-1	TRBJ1-1	.	TGCAGTGCGGTCAGAGACTTGGCTGAAGCTTTCTTT	CSAVRDLAEAFF
many	TRBV5-1	TRBJ1-4	.	TGCGCCAGCAGCTCCGGGACAAATGAAAAACTGTTTTTT	CASSSGTNEKLFF
many	TRBV20-1	TRBJ2-5	TRBD2	TGCAGTGCTAGAGTCCCCCTAGCGGGAGAGACCCAGTACTTC	CSARVPLAGETQYF
.	TRBV5-1	TRBJ2-1	TRBD2	TGCGCCAGCAGCCCTGACTGGGCGGGAGGGGTAGGCAATGAGCAGTTCTTC	CASSPDWAGGVGNEQFF
many	TRBV7-7	TRBJ1-4	.	TGTGCCAGCAGCTTAGGATTAGGGGAAAAACTGTTTTTT	CASSLGLGEKLFF
.	TRBV25-1	TRBJ1-2	.	TGTGCCAGCAGTGAATCCTCCAGGGTATTTGGCTACACCTTC	CASSESSRVFGYTF
.	TRBV4-2	TRBJ2-2	.	TGTGCCAGCAGCCAAGACAGGGCTCACGGGGAGCTGTTTTTT	CASSQDRAHGELFF
few	TRBV24-1	TRBJ2-1	TRBD1	TGTGCCACCAGTTTGGGACAGGGGGCCGACAATGAGCAGTTCTTC	CATSLGQGADNEQFF
.	TRBV6-5	TRBJ1-5	.	TGTGCCAGCGCGGGGTATGTTGGTCAGCCCCAGCATTTT	CASAGYVGQPQHF
few	TRBV7-2	TRBJ2-1	.	TGTGCCAGCAGCTTAGTGGGCCTCCCAGAGCAGTTCTTC	CASSLVGLPEQFF